What follows are 20 T cell receptor beta chains derived from one specimen sequenced in a study of T-cell memory formation after mild COVID-19. TCRdb re-derived calls from the 5' RACE reads in MiXCR, one entry per CDR3 protein. Among more than 150,000 distinct CDR3 sequences listed, around 18% were seen once. The sequenced sample consisted of PBMCs or a T cell subset sorted from them (not recorded which). The source is a man aged 18 to 29 who had mild COVID-19 (a few samples of this study predate the infection). Cell type and time point are not known.

This clonotype came up a few times. The gene calls are TRBV9 and TRBJ2-2; maybe TRBD1 (5 bases). Germline-derived CDR1 and CDR2 are SGDLS and YYNGEE. V was pared by 4 bases and J by 7 bases, with 17 bases between. CDR3 size: 15 residues. This CDR3 is CASSPRVLDSGELFF. The CDR3 DNA follows: TGTGCCAGCAGCCCCCGGGTTTTAGACAGCGGGGAGCTGTTTTTT. The complete variable domain, with remaining parts taken from reference TRBV9 and TRBJ2-2, reads DSGVTQTPKHLITATGQRVTLRCSPRSGDLSVYWYQQSLDQGLQFLIQYYNGEERAKGNILERFSAQQFPDLHSELNLSSLELGDSALYFCASSPRVLDSGELFFGEGSRLTVL.

This chain links TRBV6-5 with TRBJ2-2, with 7 nucleotides matching TRBD1. Germline V gene lookup returns CDR1 MNHEY and CDR2 SVGAGI. The CDR3 contains 15 residues. The V and J ends lost 6 bases and 7 bases, in that order; junction bases with no gene match: 11. CDR3 sequence (DNA): TGTGCCAGCAGCCGAGACAGGGCATTTTACGGGGAGCTGTTTTTT. Translating gives CASSRDRAFYGELFF.

This clonotype was found a few times. The CDR3 spells CASSQDSQSEGNSPLHF. CDR3 nucleotide sequence: TGCGCCAGCAGCCAAGATTCCCAGTCCGAGGGGAATTCACCCCTCCACTTT. J is TRBJ1-6 and V is TRBV4-1; possibly TRBD1 for D (5 bases). Trimming stripped 0 bases from V and 7 bases from J, with 16 bases between. Germline loops: CDR1 MGHRA, CDR2 YSYEKL. This CDR3 contains 17 residues.

This clonotype has more than one count but fewer than ten. This chain joins TRBV6-6 and TRBJ2-5; perhaps D is TRBD1 or TRBD2 (5 bases each). Germline V gene lookup returns CDR1 MNHNY and CDR2 SVGAGI (reference sequence). V was trimmed by 5 bases and J by 7 bases, leaving 14 bases between them. CDR3 length: 13 residues. CDR3 nucleotides: TGTGCCAGCAGTCAAAAGGAGAGGGGGACCCAGTACTTC. Its translation is CASSQKERGTQYF.

In this sample, this clonotype turned up a few times. The chain employs TRBV24-1 and TRBJ2-5; TRBD2 matches at 12 bases. J gave up 2 bases and V 3 bases, and 6 bases lay outside the gene matches. The CDR3 sequence is 17 residues long. Germline lookup yields CDR1 KGHDR and CDR2 SFDVKD. Written as DNA, the CDR3 is TGTGCCACCAGTGATCCCGGACTAGCGGGGAAGCAAGAGACCCAGTACTTC. Protein: CATSDPGLAGKQETQYF.

This chain uses TRBV10-3 with TRBJ1-1; no definite D call. The CDR3 is 14 amino acids. Deletions cut 4 bases from V and 9 bases from J, with 18 bases between. Germline CDR1 and CDR2: ENHRY and SYGVKD. Written as DNA, the CDR3 is TGTGCCATCAGTGCCCCAAATTCAGAACCTCAAGCTTTCTTT. Protein sequence: CAISAPNSEPQAFF.

This clonotype was detected a few times. V and J are TRBV7-2 and TRBJ1-2; maybe TRBD1 (5 bases). V lost 1 base and J 5 bases, leaving 8 bases between the germline ends. The CDR3 has 13 amino acids. Germline CDR1 SGHTA, CDR2 FQGNSA. The CDR3 coding sequence is TGTGCCAGCAGCTTAGTGCAGGGATATGGCTACACCTTC. It translates to CASSLVQGYGYTF.

A few counts support this clonotype. The CDR3, as DNA: TGTGCCAGCAGTCCTGACAGGGGGCATAACACCGGGGAGCTGTTTTTT. Residues: CASSPDRGHNTGELFF. The chain is built from TRBV12-3 or TRBV12-4 and TRBJ2-2, with TRBD1 identical over 10 bases. The V and J ends lost 5 bases and 2 bases, in that order; junction bases with no gene match: 5. The CDR3 has 16 residues.

The gene calls are TRBV7-9 and TRBJ2-3; 7 bases are shared with TRBD1. CDR1 and CDR2 (germline): SEHNR, FQNEAQ (reference sequence). Trimming removed 6 bases from V and 2 bases from J; junction bases left unmatched: 5. The CDR3 totals 14 residues. This chain's CDR3 is CASRRDSHTDTQYF. CDR3 DNA: TGTGCCAGCAGACGGGACAGCCACACAGATACGCAGTATTTT.

J is TRBJ2-5 and V is TRBV5-1; 7 bases are a match to TRBD1. This CDR3 comprises 14 residues. V shed 2 bases and J 7 bases; nucleotides not matched to a gene: 8. Germline loops: CDR1 SGHRS, CDR2 YFSETQ. Here the CDR3 reads CASSFTGATGTQYF. The CDR3, as DNA: TGCGCCAGCAGCTTTACAGGGGCAACGGGGACCCAGTACTTC.

The chain recombines TRBV2 with TRBJ1-2; 7 nucleotides align to TRBD1. The CDR3 consists of 13 residues. Germline-derived CDR1 and CDR2 are SNHLY and FYNNEI. With V trimmed by 5 bases and J by 8 bases, 8 bases remained unmatched. CDR3 amino acids: CASSPDRPYGYTF. The CDR3 coding sequence is TGTGCCAGCAGTCCGGACAGGCCGTACGGCTACACCTTC.

The rearrangement uses TRBV7-9 and TRBJ1-1; D uncertain. CDR3 length: 16 amino acids. V dropped 1 base and J dropped 5 bases, with 17 bases sitting between them. The V gene's germline CDR1 is SEHNR and CDR2 FQNEAQ (reference sequence). In nucleotides, the CDR3 is TGTGCCAGCAGCTTAGTATCCATGGGGAAGAGAACTGAAGCTTTCTTT. Translated, it gives CASSLVSMGKRTEAFF.

In this sample, this clonotype turned up a few times. This chain joins TRBV2 and TRBJ1-1; D call uncertain. This CDR3 has 11 residues. V shed 4 bases and J shed 11 bases, with 11 bases lying between them. Germline CDR1 is SNHLY and CDR2 is FYNNEI. The CDR3 DNA follows: TGTGCCAGCAGTGGTCTGTGGAGGGCTTTCTTT. Translated: CASSGLWRAFF.

The chain is built from TRBV4-1 and TRBJ2-2; D remains unclear. The germline V gene encodes CDR1 MGHRA and CDR2 YSYEKL. The V end lost 0 bases, the J end lost 3 bases, and 11 bases lay between the germline ends. The CDR3 covers 16 residues. The CDR3 DNA follows: TGCGCCAGCAGCCAAGATCCCCCAGAGGACACCGGGGAGCTGTTTTTT. Its protein product is CASSQDPPEDTGELFF.

This clonotype was counted ten times or more. This chain links TRBV20-1 with TRBJ2-5; TRBD2 is a possible D gene (5 bases). The CDR3 consists of 15 residues. Germline V gives CDR1 DFQATT, CDR2 SNEGSKA (reference sequence). V dropped 0 bases and J dropped 2 bases, with 13 bases sitting between them. For the CDR3, the DNA is TGCAGTGCTAGAGAGCCAGCGGTGGGTCAAGAGACCCAGTACTTC. Its protein is CSAREPAVGQETQYF.

This clonotype was observed a handful of times. The chain has TRBV10-3 and TRBJ2-3, with 8 bases that match TRBD2. J lost 0 bases, V lost 5 bases, and 1 base had no gene match. Germline V CDR1 and CDR2: ENHRY, SYGVKD. The CDR3 has 14 amino acids. Written as DNA, the CDR3 is TGTGCCATCAGTACTAGCGGAAGCACAGATACGCAGTATTTT. It specifies CAISTSGSTDTQYF.

V and J are TRBV4-3 and TRBJ2-2; D is unresolved. The V and J ends lost 2 bases and 1 base respectively, with 8 bases between them. The germline gives CDR1 LGHNA, CDR2 YSLEER. The CDR3 length is 15 residues. CDR3 protein: CASSQPPGNTGELFF. DNA for the CDR3: TGCGCCAGCAGCCAACCCCCCGGGAACACCGGGGAGCTGTTTTTT.

The gene calls are TRBV7-6 and TRBJ2-2; D is unresolved. CDR3 length: 13 amino acids. The V gene lost 4 bases and the J gene lost 0 bases, with 3 bases spanning the gap. Germline V CDR1 and CDR2: SGHVS, FNYEAQ. CDR3 in amino acids: CASSSANTGELFF. CDR3 nucleotides: TGTGCCAGCAGCTCGGCGAACACCGGGGAGCTGTTTTTT.

The rearrangement links TRBV29-1 to TRBJ2-5; D assignment may be TRBD1 or TRBD2 (5 bases each). The CDR3 runs to 14 residues. CDR1 and CDR2 (germline): SQVTM, ANQGSEA. The ends were cut back, 5 bases at V and 3 bases at J, with 16 bases in the middle. CDR3 in DNA: TGCAGCGTTTCGGCAGGGAGTCTGGAAGAGACCCAGTACTTC. Its translation: CSVSAGSLEETQYF.

The CDR3 DNA reads TGTGCCAGCAGTTTTTCTAAGGGGACGGCTGAAGCTTTCTTT. It is translated as CASSFSKGTAEAFF. V usage is TRBV6-5 and J usage is TRBJ1-1, with a weak D call TRBD1 (5 bases). The CDR3 contains 14 residues. Germline lookup yields CDR1 MNHEY and CDR2 SVGAGI. V lost 4 bases and J lost 6, with 15 bases in between.